The 25 T cell receptor beta chains reported below all come from one sample, sequenced in a study of beta chain features in type 1 diabetes. Expressed TCRB transcripts were sequenced because the isolated RNA had all been reverse transcribed beforehand. Measured with immunoSEQ multiplex PCR; TCRdb has only the in-frame clones, and not every one. Among roughly 41,000 clones listed, 45% to 50% were seen once. Sequencing used central memory CD4+ T cells from blood. The receptors originated from a young woman in good health.

V usage is TRBV10-3 and J usage is TRBJ2-3; tentative D call: TRBD2 (7 bases). The V end was cut by 3 bases, the J end by 1 base, with 14 bases between. Germline lookup yields CDR1 ENHRY and CDR2 SYGVKD. The CDR3 is made up of 16 amino acids. CDR3 in amino acids: CAISDRGGGGTDTQYF. CDR3 bases: TGTGCCATCAGTGACCGTGGGGGGGGCGGCACAGATACGCAGTATTTT.

The chain links TRBV11-3 to TRBJ2-7; 8 bases map to TRBD2. The J segment lost 2 bases and the V segment lost 5 bases, leaving 5 bases of the junction unmatched. Germline CDR1 is SGHNT and CDR2 is YENEEA. The CDR3 totals 14 residues. In DNA form, the CDR3 reads TGTGCCAGCAGCCGTAGCGGGGCGGCCTACGAGCAGTACTTC. Translating it yields CASSRSGAAYEQYF.

The table lists this clone with a few counts. The rearrangement joins TRBV5-1 to TRBJ2-7; 7 positions agree with TRBD1. The V and J ends lost 4 bases and 1 base, in that order; junction bases with no gene match: 5. Per the germline V gene, CDR1 is SGHRS and CDR2 is YFSETQ. There are 14 residues in the CDR3. CDR3: CASSTGQTSYEQYF. The CDR3 DNA follows: TGCGCCAGCAGCACGGGACAGACGTCCTACGAGCAGTACTTC.

J is TRBJ2-7 and V is TRBV7-3, with 7 bases that match TRBD2. Germline V gene sequence: CDR1 SGHTA, CDR2 FQGTGA. The CDR3 is 14 residues long. V was pared by 6 bases and J by 0 bases, with 5 bases of the junction left unmatched. CDR3 loop: CASRPTGGSYEQYF. CDR3 coding DNA: TGTGCCAGCAGACCCACGGGGGGCTCCTACGAGCAGTACTTC.

DNA for the CDR3: TGTGCCAGCAGCTCCCTCGGTTATGGCATTCAGTACTTC. Its protein product is CASSSLGYGIQYF. V usage is TRBV11-2 and J usage is TRBJ2-4; D call uncertain. CDR3 length equals 13 residues. Trimming took 4 bases from V and 9 from J, leaving 13 bases between them. Germline lookup yields CDR1 SGHAT and CDR2 FQNNGV.

This chain connects TRBV29-1 to TRBJ1-4; 8 bases align to TRBD1. The CDR3 has 12 amino acids. The V segment lost 7 bases and the J segment 4 bases; nucleotides outside the gene matches: 2. Germline CDR1 SQVTM, CDR2 ANQGSEA. The CDR3 sequence is CSAGGINEKLFF. CDR3 DNA sequence: TGCAGCGCAGGGGGCATTAATGAAAAACTGTTTTTT.

This chain links TRBV30 with TRBJ1-3; no clear D. Germline V CDR1 and CDR2: GTSNPN, SVGIG (reference sequence). V dropped 8 bases and J dropped 0 bases, with 8 bases sitting between them. The CDR3 runs 12 residues. CDR3 loop: CARLSSGNTIYF. For the CDR3, the DNA is TGTGCCCGATTGAGCTCTGGAAACACCATATATTTT.

This clone was seen more than once but under ten times. This rearrangement joins TRBV5-1 to TRBJ2-3; 12 bases are shared with TRBD2. Losses at the gene ends were 2 bases for V and 4 bases for J; bases not matched to a gene: 14. The CDR3 contains 19 residues. Per the germline V gene, CDR1 is SGHRS and CDR2 is YFSETQ. This chain's CDR3 is CASSFASGRAEMDADTQYF. The CDR3 DNA sequence: TGCGCCAGCAGCTTCGCTAGCGGGAGGGCCGAGATGGACGCAGATACGCAGTATTTT. Using reference TRBV5-1 and TRBJ2-3 for the parts outside the CDR3, the full variable domain is KAGVTQTPRYLIKTRGQQVTLSCSPISGHRSVSWYQQTPGQGLQFLFEYFSETQRNKGNFPGRFSGRQFSNSRSEMNVSTLELGDSALYLCASSFASGRAEMDADTQYFGPGTRLTVL.

The chain links TRBV10-3 to TRBJ2-1; 9 bases line up with TRBD2. Germline CDR1 reads ENHRY; CDR2 reads SYGVKD. Germline trimming cut 6 bases from V and 2 bases from J; bases unmatched to any gene: 5. The length of the CDR3 is 15 residues. CDR3 nucleotide sequence: TGTGCCATCAGCGAACCTAGCGGGACCTACAATGAGCAGTTCTTC. Translating it yields CAISEPSGTYNEQFF.

This clone turned up a few times. The chain uses TRBV7-9 and TRBJ1-4; D may be TRBD1 (6 bases). The CDR3 consists of 15 residues. With 1 base removed from V and 0 bases from J, the gap between germline ends came to 6 bases. In germline, CDR1 is SEHNR, CDR2 FQNEAQ (reference sequence). The CDR3 protein is CASSLGTATNEKLFF. The CDR3 DNA is TGTGCCAGCAGCTTAGGGACAGCAACTAATGAAAAACTGTTTTTT.

This clone was found a few times. The chain carries TRBV6-6 and TRBJ1-1, with TRBD1 matching over 7 bases. Germline V gene data show CDR1 as MNHNY and CDR2 as SVGAGI (reference sequence). With 6 bases clipped from V and 1 base from J, the junction kept 8 bases outside the gene matches. This CDR3 has 15 residues. The CDR3 reads CASSRRQGSNTEAFF. CDR3 DNA sequence: TGTGCCAGCAGCCGAAGACAGGGATCGAACACTGAAGCTTTCTTT.

In its sample, this clone was seen a few times. The chain uses TRBV18 and TRBJ1-5; D unresolved. Trimming took 3 bases from V and 4 from J, leaving 10 bases between them. The germline V gene encodes CDR1 KGHSH and CDR2 LQKENI. This CDR3 region has 14 residues. The CDR3 DNA reads as TGTGCCAGCTCACCCTTCGACACTAATCAGCCCCAGCATTTT. Amino acids: CASSPFDTNQPQHF.

The J gene is TRBJ1-5, the V gene TRBV9; TRBD1 matches at 7 bases. CDR1 and CDR2 from the germline V gene are SGDLS and YYNGEE. V lost 2 bases, J lost 7 bases, and 9 bases stayed unmatched. The CDR3 is 15 residues long. Here the CDR3 reads CASSVAGGTEQPQHF. The DNA for the CDR3 is TGTGCCAGCAGCGTTGCAGGGGGAACGGAACAGCCCCAGCATTTT.

The CDR3 spells CAIASGTDYGYTF. The CDR3 DNA reads as TGTGCCATCGCATCCGGGACAGACTATGGCTACACCTTC. The gene calls are TRBV10-3 and TRBJ1-2; 7 bases line up with TRBD1. The CDR3 loop spans 13 amino acids. V was clipped by 8 bases and J by 3 bases; unmatched bases: 6. Germline-derived CDR1 and CDR2 are ENHRY and SYGVKD.

This clone was picked up a small number of times. CDR3 loop: CASSAPLSDTQYF. The CDR3 DNA is TGTGCCAGCAGTGCTCCCCTCTCAGATACGCAGTATTTT. This sequence joins TRBV2 and TRBJ2-3; D gene uncertain. Germline V lookup: CDR1 SNHLY, CDR2 FYNNEI. V was trimmed by 4 bases and J by 4 bases, leaving 9 bases between them. This CDR3 comprises 13 residues.

This rearrangement joins TRBV20-1 to TRBJ1-2; unclear D gene. With 6 bases removed from V and 5 bases from J, the gap between germline ends came to 7 bases. Germline V lookup: CDR1 DFQATT, CDR2 SNEGSKA (reference sequence). The CDR3 consists of 10 residues. CDR3 residues: CSAGLYGYTF. The CDR3 nucleotides are TGCAGTGCCGGACTGTATGGCTACACCTTC.

The chain has TRBV10-3 and TRBJ1-5; D possibly corresponds to TRBD1 (6 bases). V lost 8 bases, J lost 0 bases, and 14 bases lay in between. CDR3 length equals 15 residues. Looked up from germline, CDR1 is ENHRY and CDR2 is SYGVKD. The CDR3 DNA reads TGTGCCATCGGCAGGGACAAGTATAGCAATCAGCCCCAGCATTTT. It is translated as CAIGRDKYSNQPQHF.

In its sample, this clone was seen a few times. The chain recombines TRBV6-6 with TRBJ2-7, with D tentatively TRBD2 (6 bases). This CDR3 has 15 amino acids. The germline V gene encodes CDR1 MNHNY and CDR2 SVGAGI (reference sequence). The V gene lost 0 bases and the J gene lost 5 bases, with 14 bases spanning the gap. Here the CDR3 DNA reads TGTGCCAGCAGTTACTCACTAGCAGGAGACGACGAGCAGTACTTC. It yields the protein CASSYSLAGDDEQYF.

The CDR3 region has the DNA TGCGCCAGCAGCCCCGGGACAGGGGAAGGCTACACCTTC. Translated, it gives CASSPGTGEGYTF. The rearrangement uses TRBV5-1 and TRBJ1-2; 10 bases agree with TRBD1. V was pared by 4 bases and J by 8 bases, with 5 bases of the junction left unmatched. Germline V lookup: CDR1 SGHRS, CDR2 YFSETQ. The CDR3 length is 13 residues.

The V and J genes are TRBV7-8 and TRBJ1-1, with TRBD1 identical over 7 bases. Germline-derived CDR1 and CDR2 are SGHVS and FQNEAQ. This CDR3 region has 13 residues. V lost 5 bases and J lost 1; bases outside the gene matches: 1. The CDR3 DNA sequence: TGTGCCAGCAGCCGACAGGGGAACACTGAAGCTTTCTTT. Translated: CASSRQGNTEAFF.

This clone came up a few times. The chain employs TRBV5-4 and TRBJ2-7; 9 bases map to TRBD1. With 3 bases clipped from V and 6 bases from J, the junction kept 19 bases outside the gene matches. This CDR3 has 18 amino acids. Germline CDR1 and CDR2: SGHNT and YYREEE (reference sequence). CDR3 DNA sequence: TGTGCCAGCAGCTCAGGACAGGGGTCCTCCCTGCGGCTGGTCGAGCAGTACTTC. Translated: CASSSGQGSSLRLVEQYF. The full variable domain, completed using reference TRBV5-4 and TRBJ2-7, is ETGVTQSPTHLIKTRGQQVTLRCSSQSGHNTVSWYQQALGQGPQFIFQYYREEENGRGNFPPRFSGLQFPNYSSELNVNALELDDSALYLCASSSGQGSSLRLVEQYFGPGTRLTVT.

This clone was observed a handful of times. The genes are TRBV11-1 and TRBJ2-1; 8 nucleotides match TRBD1. Looked up from germline, CDR1 is SGHAT and CDR2 is FQDESV (reference sequence). J gave up 9 bases and V 1 base, and 14 bases lay outside the gene matches. CDR3 size: 17 residues. The CDR3 reads CASSLEPSRGRFGEQFF. The CDR3 DNA reads as TGTGCCAGCAGCTTAGAGCCGTCCAGGGGGCGGTTTGGTGAGCAGTTCTTC.

There are a few counts of this clone. This chain links TRBV30 with TRBJ1-1, with D maybe TRBD1 (6 bases). Germline V lookup: CDR1 GTSNPN, CDR2 SVGIG (reference sequence). V dropped 1 base and J dropped 3 bases, with 6 bases sitting between them. The CDR3 spans 12 residues. Written as DNA, the CDR3 is TGTGCCTGGAGTGACAGGGACACTGAAGCTTTCTTT. Amino acids: CAWSDRDTEAFF. Drawing the rest from reference TRBV30 and TRBJ1-1, the complete variable domain is SQTIHQWPATLVQPVGSPLSLECTVEGTSNPNLYWYRQAAGRGLQLLFYSVGIGQISSEVPQNLSASRPQDRQFILSSKKLLLSDSGFYLCAWSDRDTEAFFGQGTRLTVV.

V and J are TRBV28 and TRBJ1-2; 8 positions agree with TRBD1. CDR1 is MDHEN, CDR2 SYDVKM, per germline. The length of the CDR3 is 14 residues. Trimming took 6 bases from V and 6 from J; bases not matched to a gene: 9. The CDR3 spells CASRLLRGLDGYTF. The CDR3 bases are TGTGCCAGCAGACTACTCAGGGGGCTGGATGGCTACACCTTC.

The J gene is TRBJ1-2, the V gene TRBV5-4; 9 bases fit TRBD1. V lost 3 bases and J lost 7; bases outside the gene matches: 13. Germline V gene lookup returns CDR1 SGHNT and CDR2 YYREEE (reference sequence). The CDR3 has 16 amino acids. The CDR3 loop is CASSSVEQGAGGGYTF. The CDR3 DNA reads as TGTGCCAGCAGCTCCGTGGAACAGGGGGCGGGTGGTGGCTACACCTTC. The full variable domain, rest sourced from reference TRBV5-4 and TRBJ1-2, is ETGVTQSPTHLIKTRGQQVTLRCSSQSGHNTVSWYQQALGQGPQFIFQYYREEENGRGNFPPRFSGLQFPNYSSELNVNALELDDSALYLCASSSVEQGAGGGYTFGSGTRLTVV.